This TCR beta chain was retrieved from a study of blood T cell repertoires in COVID-19. Study-wide context: COVID-19 samples collected from the United States, Italy and Spain covered acute and convalescent phases. T cells, B-cell-depleted T cells, or PBMCs provided the cDNA or gDNA that served as material.

Method: immunoSEQ multiplex PCR; TCRdb's copy keeps in-frame clones and lacks some. This table has hundreds of thousands of clones, approximately 83% appearing once. Germline lookup yields CDR1 SQVTM and CDR2 ANQGSEA. The length of the CDR3 is 14 residues. V dropped 4 bases and J dropped 2; count of bases not matched to a gene: 5. The V and J genes are TRBV29-1 and TRBJ2-3, with TRBD2 matching over 8 bases. What was sequenced was peripheral blood. The TCR sequence derives from a woman aged 30 to 39 who had recovered from COVID-19. CDR3 coding DNA: TGCAGCGTTGCCTCGGGGGGGACCACAGATACGCAGTATTTT. Amino acids: CSVASGGTTDTQYF.